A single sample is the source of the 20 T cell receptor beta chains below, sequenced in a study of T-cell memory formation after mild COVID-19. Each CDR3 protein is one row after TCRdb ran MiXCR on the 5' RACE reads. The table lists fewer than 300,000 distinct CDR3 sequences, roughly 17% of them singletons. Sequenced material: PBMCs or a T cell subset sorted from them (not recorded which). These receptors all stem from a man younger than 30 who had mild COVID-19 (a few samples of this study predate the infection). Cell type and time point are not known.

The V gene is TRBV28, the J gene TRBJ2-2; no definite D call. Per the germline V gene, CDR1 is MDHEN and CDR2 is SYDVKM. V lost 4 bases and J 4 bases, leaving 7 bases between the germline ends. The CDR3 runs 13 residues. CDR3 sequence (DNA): TGTGCCAGCAGTTCACACTTCACCGGGGAGCTGTTTTTT. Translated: CASSSHFTGELFF.

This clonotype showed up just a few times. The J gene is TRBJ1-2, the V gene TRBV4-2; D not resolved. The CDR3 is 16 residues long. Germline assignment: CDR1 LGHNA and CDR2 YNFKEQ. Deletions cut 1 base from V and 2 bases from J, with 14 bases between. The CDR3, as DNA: TGTGCCAGCAGCCAAGGGGCACTCGGGCGCAACTATGGCTACACCTTC. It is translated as CASSQGALGRNYGYTF.

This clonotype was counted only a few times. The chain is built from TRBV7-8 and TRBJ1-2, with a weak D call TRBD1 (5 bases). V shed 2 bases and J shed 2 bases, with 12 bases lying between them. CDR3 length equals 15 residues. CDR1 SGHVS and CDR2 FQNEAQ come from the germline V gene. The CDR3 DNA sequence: TGTGCCAGCAGCTTATTCCAGGAGGGGAACTATGGCTACACCTTC. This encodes CASSLFQEGNYGYTF.

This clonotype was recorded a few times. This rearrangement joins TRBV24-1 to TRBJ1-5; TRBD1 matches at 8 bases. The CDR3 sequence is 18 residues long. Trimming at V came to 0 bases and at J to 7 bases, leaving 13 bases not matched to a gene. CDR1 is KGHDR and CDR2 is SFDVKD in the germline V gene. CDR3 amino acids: CATSDLIAEWTGRQPQHF. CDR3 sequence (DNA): TGTGCCACCAGTGATTTGATTGCCGAGTGGACAGGGCGGCAGCCCCAGCATTTT.

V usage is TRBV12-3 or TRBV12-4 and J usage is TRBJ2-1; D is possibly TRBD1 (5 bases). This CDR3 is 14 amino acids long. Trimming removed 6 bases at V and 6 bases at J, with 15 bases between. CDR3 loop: CASSPPAGFNEQFF. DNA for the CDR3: TGTGCCAGCAGCCCCCCCGCAGGGTTCAATGAGCAGTTCTTC.

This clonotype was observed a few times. The CDR3 reads CASSLDASSWQPQHF. The CDR3 DNA follows: TGTGCCAGCAGCTTAGACGCCAGTTCATGGCAGCCCCAGCATTTT. The V call is TRBV7-2, the J call TRBJ1-5; D is unresolved. CDR3 length equals 15 residues. Germline assignment: CDR1 SGHTA and CDR2 FQGNSA. Trimming stripped 1 base from V and 7 bases from J, with 14 bases between.

The DNA of the CDR3 is TGTGCCAGCAGTGACCCGGGGGCCGGACGCAATGAGCAGTTCTTC. Translating gives CASSDPGAGRNEQFF. This rearrangement joins TRBV6-4 to TRBJ2-1; D is perhaps TRBD1 or TRBD2 (6 bases each). The V gene lost 2 bases and the J gene lost 6 bases, with 14 bases spanning the gap. The germline gives CDR1 MRHNA, CDR2 SNTAGT. The CDR3 is 15 amino acids.

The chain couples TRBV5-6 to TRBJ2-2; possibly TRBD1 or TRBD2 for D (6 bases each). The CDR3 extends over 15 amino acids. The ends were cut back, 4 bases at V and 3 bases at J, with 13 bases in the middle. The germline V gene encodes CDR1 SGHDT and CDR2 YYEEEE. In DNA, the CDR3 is TGTGCCAGCAGCCCTGAAGGGGGGTACACCGGGGAGCTGTTTTTT. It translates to CASSPEGGYTGELFF.

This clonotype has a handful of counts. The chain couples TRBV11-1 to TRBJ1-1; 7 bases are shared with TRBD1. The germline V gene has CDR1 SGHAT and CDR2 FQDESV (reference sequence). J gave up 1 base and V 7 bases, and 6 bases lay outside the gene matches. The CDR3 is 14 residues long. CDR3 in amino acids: CASMDRWRNTEAFF. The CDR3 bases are TGTGCCAGCATGGACAGGTGGAGGAACACTGAAGCTTTCTTT.

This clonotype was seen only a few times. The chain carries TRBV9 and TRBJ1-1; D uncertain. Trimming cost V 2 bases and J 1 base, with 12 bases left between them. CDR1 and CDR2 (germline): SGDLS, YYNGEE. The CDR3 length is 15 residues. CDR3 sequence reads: CASSVRDNGNTEAFF. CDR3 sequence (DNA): TGTGCCAGCAGCGTTAGGGATAATGGGAACACTGAAGCTTTCTTT.

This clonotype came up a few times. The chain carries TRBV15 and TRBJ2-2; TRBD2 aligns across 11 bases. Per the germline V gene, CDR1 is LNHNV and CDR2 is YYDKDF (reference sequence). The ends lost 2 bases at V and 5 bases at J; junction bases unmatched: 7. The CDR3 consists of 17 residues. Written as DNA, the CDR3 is TGTGCCACCAGCAGATCACCGGGACTAGCGGATACCGGGGAGCTGTTTTTT. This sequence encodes CATSRSPGLADTGELFF.

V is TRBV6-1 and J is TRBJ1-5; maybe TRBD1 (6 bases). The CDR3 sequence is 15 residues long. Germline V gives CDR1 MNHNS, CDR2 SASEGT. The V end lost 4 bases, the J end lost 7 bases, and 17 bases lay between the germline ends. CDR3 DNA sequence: TGTGCCAGCAGTGCCCTAGGGGGGGGCGAGCAGCCCCAGCATTTT. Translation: CASSALGGGEQPQHF.

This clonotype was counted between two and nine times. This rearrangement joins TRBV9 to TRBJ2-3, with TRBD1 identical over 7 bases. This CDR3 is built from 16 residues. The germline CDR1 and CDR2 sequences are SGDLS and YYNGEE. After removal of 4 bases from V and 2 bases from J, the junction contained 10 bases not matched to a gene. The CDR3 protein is CASSHATQGVTDTQYF. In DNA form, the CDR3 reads TGTGCCAGCAGCCATGCAACGCAGGGGGTCACAGATACGCAGTATTTT.

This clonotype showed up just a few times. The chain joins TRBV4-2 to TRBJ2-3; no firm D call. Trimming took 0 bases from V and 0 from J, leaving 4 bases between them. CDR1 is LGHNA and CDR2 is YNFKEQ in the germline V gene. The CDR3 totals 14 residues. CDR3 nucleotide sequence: TGTGCCAGCAGCCAAGAGGGAAGCACAGATACGCAGTATTTT. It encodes CASSQEGSTDTQYF.

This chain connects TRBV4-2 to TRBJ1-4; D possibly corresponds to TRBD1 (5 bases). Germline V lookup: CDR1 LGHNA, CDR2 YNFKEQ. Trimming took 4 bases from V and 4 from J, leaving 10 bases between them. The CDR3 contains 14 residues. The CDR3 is CASSRAGGNEKLFF. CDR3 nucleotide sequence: TGTGCCAGCAGCCGGGCCGGGGGTAATGAAAAACTGTTTTTT.

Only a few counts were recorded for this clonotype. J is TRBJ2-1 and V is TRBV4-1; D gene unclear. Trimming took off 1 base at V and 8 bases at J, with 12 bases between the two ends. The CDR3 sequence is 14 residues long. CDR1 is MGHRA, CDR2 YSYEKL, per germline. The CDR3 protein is CASSQVTVRDEQFF. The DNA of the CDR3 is TGCGCCAGCAGCCAAGTAACGGTCAGAGATGAGCAGTTCTTC.

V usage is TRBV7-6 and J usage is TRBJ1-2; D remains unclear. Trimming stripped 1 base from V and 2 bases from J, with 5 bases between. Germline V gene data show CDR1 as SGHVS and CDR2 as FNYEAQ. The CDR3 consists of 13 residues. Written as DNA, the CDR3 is TGTGCCAGCAGCTTAGACGCCAACTATGGCTACACCTTC. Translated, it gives CASSLDANYGYTF.

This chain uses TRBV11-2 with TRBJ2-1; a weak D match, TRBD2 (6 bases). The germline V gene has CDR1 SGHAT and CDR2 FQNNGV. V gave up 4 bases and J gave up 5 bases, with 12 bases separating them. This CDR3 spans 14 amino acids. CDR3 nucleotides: TGTGCCAGCAGCTCTCGACTAGTTAACAATGAGCAGTTCTTC. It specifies CASSSRLVNNEQFF.

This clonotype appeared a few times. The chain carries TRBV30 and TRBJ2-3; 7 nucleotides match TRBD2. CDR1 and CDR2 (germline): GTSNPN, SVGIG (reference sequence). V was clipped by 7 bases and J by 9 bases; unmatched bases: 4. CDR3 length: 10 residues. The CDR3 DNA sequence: TGTGCCTCAGATAGCGGGACGCAGTATTTT. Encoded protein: CASDSGTQYF.

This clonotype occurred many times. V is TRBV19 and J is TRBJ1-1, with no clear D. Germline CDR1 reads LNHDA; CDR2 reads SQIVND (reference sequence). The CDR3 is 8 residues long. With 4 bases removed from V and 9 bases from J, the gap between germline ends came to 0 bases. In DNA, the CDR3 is TGTGCCAGTAGTAAAGCTTTCTTT. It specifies CASSKAFF.